The present T cell receptor (beta chain) was sequenced within a study of shared clonotypes between healthy human individuals. Broader study findings: Tissues were not sampled, only blood, and their repertoires likely differ. The study generally estimated greater richness for naive than memory subsets.

As to this clone: Its target is unknown.

CD45RO-negative CD8 cells positively selected for CCR7 made up the naive population, which excluded terminally differentiated effector memory CD45RA+ cells. Donors comprised healthy HIV-negative adults lacking recent acute infections or vaccinations. The donors were all Caucasian adults (living in Nashville, Tennessee). TCRdb's table, derived via immunoSEQ multiplex PCR, lists solely in-frame clones and lacks some. The sample contains some 2,000,000 clones, about 94% of which appear only once. The sample taken for sequencing was naive CD8+ T cells sorted from blood. The sequence was obtained from a man younger than 35 in good health.

The CDR3 DNA is TGTGCCAGCAGATCGGGACGTACCGAAGAGACCCAGTACTTC. Its protein is CASRSGRTEETQYF. This chain connects TRBV2 to TRBJ2-5; D may be TRBD1 or TRBD2 (5 bases each). Germline V gene data show CDR1 as SNHLY and CDR2 as FYNNEI. V was pared by 6 bases and J by 3 bases, with 14 bases between. The CDR3 sequence is 14 residues long.